The 16 T cell receptor beta chains reported below all come from one sample, sequenced in a study of CD8 T cells in Susac syndrome (dated by TCRdb to between 2018 and 2020). The library was obtained by the immunoSEQ multiplex PCR assay. RNA was extracted using the RNeasy kit, and about 0.5 to 1 ug of the RNA was reverse transcribed with random hexamers. In-frame beta chains were kept once TCRdb had trimmed the public reads at Q25 with fastp and called clones with MiXCR. Every distinct CDR3 protein forms one entry, paired with its most common genes and DNA. This sample comprises under 200,000 distinct CDR3 sequences, about 93% of them detected only once. Of the sample, about 0.13% is held by the ten largest clones. Sequencing used CD4+ T cells from PBMCs. Every receptor here comes from a human donor in good health.

V usage is TRBV7-8 and J usage is TRBJ1-6; D not resolved. V gave up 1 base and J gave up 8 bases, with 12 bases separating them. The CDR3 totals 15 residues. Germline CDR1 is SGHVS and CDR2 is FQNEAQ. CDR3 sequence: CASSLVPNSDSPLHF. DNA for the CDR3: TGTGCCAGCAGCTTAGTCCCGAATTCGGATTCACCCCTCCACTTT.

The chain couples TRBV2 to TRBJ2-7, with a possible D match to TRBD2 (7 bases). Germline CDR1 is SNHLY and CDR2 is FYNNEI. V lost 4 bases to trimming and J lost 4 bases, with 14 bases between them. CDR3 length: 14 amino acids. CDR3 coding DNA: TGTGCCAGCAGTGTAAGGCGGGGGACATACGAGCAGTACTTC. This translates into CASSVRRGTYEQYF.

V gene TRBV28 combines with J gene TRBJ2-7; D possibly uses TRBD1 or TRBD2 (5 bases each). The germline gives CDR1 MDHEN, CDR2 SYDVKM. The CDR3 is made up of 13 amino acids. The V end was cut by 10 bases, the J end by 3 bases, with 16 bases between. DNA of the CDR3: TGTGCCACGACTCGGGACGGTCTCTACGAGCAGTACTTC. Protein product: CATTRDGLYEQYF.

The rearrangement links TRBV5-6 to TRBJ1-2; D ambiguous. The CDR3 has 17 amino acids. V lost 3 bases to trimming and J lost 8 bases, with 26 bases between them. Per germline, CDR1 SGHDT and CDR2 YYEEEE. The CDR3 nucleotides read TGTGCCAGCAGCTCCCAAATCACCATTCAGCCCCTTAGGGGCTACACCTTC. Encoded protein: CASSSQITIQPLRGYTF.

The rearrangement joins TRBV7-9 to TRBJ1-1, with D hard to call. The V end lost 5 bases, the J end lost 8 bases, and 18 bases lay between the germline ends. CDR1 SEHNR and CDR2 FQNEAQ come from the germline V gene (reference sequence). CDR3 length equals 14 residues. The CDR3 DNA is TGTGCCAGCAGCAGCAGTGGCGGGTTTGGAGAAGCTTTCTTT. Protein: CASSSSGGFGEAFF.

In DNA, the CDR3 is TGTGCCAGCACCTATACAGGCCTAAACGAGCAGTACTTC. It codes for CASTYTGLNEQYF. The J gene is TRBJ2-7, the V gene TRBV12-3 or TRBV12-4, with a possible D match to TRBD1 (5 bases). The CDR3 spans 13 residues. V shed 7 bases and J shed 5 bases, with 15 bases lying between them.

The gene calls are TRBV7-2 and TRBJ2-5, with 9 bases that match TRBD1. V shed 5 bases, J shed 1 base, and the junction held 11 bases outside the gene matches. Germline V CDR1 and CDR2: SGHTA, FQGNSA. The CDR3 is made up of 17 amino acids. The DNA for the CDR3 is TGTGCCAGCAGCCCTATCCGACAGGGGGTGCGCCAAGAGACCCAGTACTTC. It translates to CASSPIRQGVRQETQYF.

The V gene is TRBV9, the J gene TRBJ1-6, with D perhaps TRBD1 (5 bases). Trimming shortened V by 3 bases and J by 0 bases, and 16 bases separated the two germline ends. CDR1 and CDR2 from the germline V gene are SGDLS and YYNGEE. There are 18 residues in the CDR3. Here the CDR3 DNA reads TGTGCCAGCAGCGATGAGGGGTCCGACGCCTCCTATAATTCACCCCTCCACTTT. Amino acids: CASSDEGSDASYNSPLHF.

V and J are TRBV29-1 and TRBJ2-5, with TRBD2 identical over 12 bases. The CDR3 loop spans 14 amino acids. The germline V gene encodes CDR1 SQVTM and CDR2 ANQGSEA. V shed 8 bases and J 0 bases; nucleotides not matched to a gene: 4. In DNA, the CDR3 is TGCAGCACCACTAGCGGGGGGTACCAAGAGACCCAGTACTTC. Translating gives CSTTSGGYQETQYF. Full variable domain (rest looked up from reference TRBV29-1 and TRBJ2-5): SAVISQKPSRDICQRGTSLTIQCQVDSQVTMMFWYRQQPGQSLTLIATANQGSEATYESGFVIDKFPISRPNLTFSTLTVSNMSPEDSSIYLCSTTSGGYQETQYFGPGTRLLVL.

This chain links TRBV7-2 with TRBJ2-3, with TRBD2 matching 9 bases. Trimming removed 4 bases from V and 4 bases from J; junction bases left unmatched: 3. CDR1 and CDR2 from the germline V gene are SGHTA and FQGNSA. This CDR3 is built from 14 residues. The DNA for the CDR3 is TGTGCCAGCAGCTGGAGCGGGGGGCCAGATACGCAGTATTTT. It yields the protein CASSWSGGPDTQYF. Looking up the rest from reference TRBV7-2 and TRBJ2-3 gives the full variable domain: GAGVSQSPSNKVTEKGKDVELRCDPISGHTALYWYRQSLGQGLEFLIYFQGNSAPDKSGLPSDRFSAERTGGSVSTLTIQRTQQEDSAVYLCASSWSGGPDTQYFGPGTRLTVL.

The rearrangement joins TRBV7-9 to TRBJ1-6, with D unclear. Germline values: CDR1 SEHNR, CDR2 FQNEAQ (reference sequence). The CDR3 has 13 residues. Between the trimmed V and J ends, which lost 1 base and 6 bases, there was a span of 4 bases. This chain's CDR3 is CASSLEGNSPLHF. The CDR3 DNA reads TGTGCCAGCAGCTTAGAGGGTAATTCACCCCTCCACTTT.

The V and J genes are TRBV20-1 and TRBJ2-5, with 9 nucleotides matching TRBD1. The V segment lost 3 bases and the J segment 11 bases; nucleotides outside the gene matches: 10. This CDR3 spans 13 amino acids. The V gene's germline CDR1 is DFQATT and CDR2 SNEGSKA (reference sequence). The chain's CDR3 is CSAREAGTGYQYF. CDR3 sequence (DNA): TGCAGTGCTAGGGAAGCCGGGACAGGGTATCAGTACTTC.

The chain has TRBV15 and TRBJ2-6; TRBD1 might be the D (5 bases). Germline loops: CDR1 LNHNV, CDR2 YYDKDF (reference sequence). The CDR3 has 16 residues. Trimming took 1 base from V and 0 from J, leaving 7 bases between them. CDR3 in DNA: TGTGCCACCAGCAGAGCCAGGGACTCTGGGGCCAACGTCCTGACTTTC. This gives the protein CATSRARDSGANVLTF. The whole variable domain, filled in from reference TRBV15 and TRBJ2-6, reads DAMVIQNPRYQVTQFGKPVTLSCSQTLNHNVMYWYQQKSSQAPKLLFHYYDKDFNNEADTPDNFQSRRPNTSFCFLDIRSPGLGDTAMYLCATSRARDSGANVLTFGAGSRLTVL.

V usage is TRBV5-6 and J usage is TRBJ1-2; 9 nucleotides match TRBD1. In germline, CDR1 is SGHDT, CDR2 YYEEEE. Trimming took 4 bases from V and 7 from J; bases not matched to a gene: 14. The CDR3 length is 16 residues. The CDR3: CASSQQPGGQGAGYTF. As DNA, the CDR3 is TGTGCCAGCAGCCAACAACCTGGGGGACAGGGTGCTGGCTACACCTTC.

J is TRBJ1-6 and V is TRBV12-3 or TRBV12-4; D is possibly TRBD1 (6 bases). CDR3 length equals 15 residues. V was pared by 6 bases and J by 5 bases, with 14 bases between. The CDR3 loop reads CASSSRTVDNSPLHF. In DNA form, the CDR3 reads TGTGCCAGCAGCTCCCGGACAGTGGATAATTCACCCCTCCACTTT.

This rearrangement joins TRBV7-3 to TRBJ2-3, with D uncertain. The germline V and J ends were trimmed by 5 bases and 6 bases, with 15 bases remaining between them. The CDR3 length is 14 residues. CDR1 is SGHTA, CDR2 FQGTGA, per germline. CDR3 loop: CASSPPERSDTQYF. The CDR3 DNA follows: TGTGCCAGCAGCCCCCCAGAGCGATCCGATACGCAGTATTTT. Based on the CDR3 plus reference TRBV7-3 and TRBJ2-3, the full variable domain is GAGVSQTPSNKVTEKGKYVELRCDPISGHTALYWYRQSLGQGPEFLIYFQGTGAADDSGLPNDRFFAVRPEGSVSTLKIQRTERGDSAVYLCASSPPERSDTQYFGPGTRLTVL.